The text below deals with one TCR beta chain. This specimen comes from a study of blood T cell repertoires in COVID-19. Across the study: From the United States, Italy and Spain came samples of acute and convalescent COVID-19.

The Seattle patients joined while their infection was active and were tracked longitudinally afterward. In the original analysis: The assay estimated nucleated cells by amplifying reference gene primers. Using immunoSEQ multiplex PCR, the repertoire was profiled, and TCRdb retains in-frame clones only, with some absent. That table is the source of V, J and clone size, and D and trimming were worked out from the DNA. The sample holds some 120,000 clones, 85% to 90% seen once. The CDR3 spans 19 residues. Germline CDR1 LGHNA, CDR2 YSLEER. J lost 0 bases, V lost 0 bases, and 9 bases had no gene match. The V call is TRBV4-3, the J call TRBJ2-4; TRBD2 matches at 9 bases. Source material: peripheral blood. The clonotype comes from a woman of 80 years or more with COVID-19, enrolled during active disease. CDR3 in amino acids: CASSQEMTSGIQAKNIQYF. In DNA form, the CDR3 reads TGCGCCAGCAGCCAAGAAATGACTAGCGGAATCCAAGCCAAAAACATTCAGTACTTC.